This T cell receptor beta chain was retrieved from a study of blood T cells in healthy people across ages. Findings and caveats of the study: Unsorted PBMCs ruled out conclusive naive versus antigen-experienced comparison.

A word on this clonotype: The antigen remains undetermined.

Isolation per sample recovered at least 6.5 million PBMCs. Primers used in a second PCR of about 6 to 11 cycles were a sample-barcoded 5' primer and a J-beta primer mix. MiXCR, run by TCRdb on the 5' RACE reads, gives a single entry per CDR3 protein. The sample consists of over a million distinct CDR3 sequences, less than 45% of them appearing once. This CDR3 region has 15 residues. Trimming cost V 2 bases and J 7 bases; bases outside gene matches: 8. Germline V gene lookup returns CDR1 SGHTA and CDR2 FQGNSA. J is TRBJ2-7 and V is TRBV7-2; 10 positions match TRBD2. Sequencing was done on a sample of blood. The TCR originated in a woman younger than 35 in good health. The chain's CDR3 is CASSLFSAGGYEQYF. The CDR3 DNA sequence: TGTGCCAGCAGCTTATTTTCAGCGGGAGGGTATGAGCAGTACTTC.